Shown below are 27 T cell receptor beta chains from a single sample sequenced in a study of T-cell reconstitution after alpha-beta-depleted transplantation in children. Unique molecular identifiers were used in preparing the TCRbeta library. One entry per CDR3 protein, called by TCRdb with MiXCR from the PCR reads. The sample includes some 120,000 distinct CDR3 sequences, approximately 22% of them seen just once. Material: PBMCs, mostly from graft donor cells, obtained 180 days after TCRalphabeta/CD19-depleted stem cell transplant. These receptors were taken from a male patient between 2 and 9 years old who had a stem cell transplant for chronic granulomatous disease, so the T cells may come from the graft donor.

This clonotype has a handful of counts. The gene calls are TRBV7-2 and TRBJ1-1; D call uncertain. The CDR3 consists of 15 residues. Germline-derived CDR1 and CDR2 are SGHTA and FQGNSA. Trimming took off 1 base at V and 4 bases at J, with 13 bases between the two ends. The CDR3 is CASSLDWGKSTEAFF. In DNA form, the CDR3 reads TGTGCCAGCAGCTTAGATTGGGGAAAAAGCACTGAAGCTTTCTTT.

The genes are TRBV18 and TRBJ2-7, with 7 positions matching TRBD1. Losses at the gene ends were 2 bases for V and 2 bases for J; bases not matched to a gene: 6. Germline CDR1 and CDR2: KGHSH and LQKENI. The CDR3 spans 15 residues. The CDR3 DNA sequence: TGTGCCAGCTCACCAGCCGGGACAGTTACCTACGAGCAGTACTTC. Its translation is CASSPAGTVTYEQYF. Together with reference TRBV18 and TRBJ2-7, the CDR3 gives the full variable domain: NAGVMQNPRHLVRRRGQEARLRCSPMKGHSHVYWYRQLPEEGLKFMVYLQKENIIDESGMPKERFSAEFPKEGPSILRIQQVVRGDSAAYFCASSPAGTVTYEQYFGPGTRLTVT.

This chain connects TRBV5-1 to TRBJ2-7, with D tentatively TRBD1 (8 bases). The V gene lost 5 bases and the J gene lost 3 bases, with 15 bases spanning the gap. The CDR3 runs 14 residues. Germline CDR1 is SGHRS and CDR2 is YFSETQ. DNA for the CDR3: TGCGCCAGCAGACCGGACAGGGACTACTACGAGCAGTACTTC. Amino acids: CASRPDRDYYEQYF.

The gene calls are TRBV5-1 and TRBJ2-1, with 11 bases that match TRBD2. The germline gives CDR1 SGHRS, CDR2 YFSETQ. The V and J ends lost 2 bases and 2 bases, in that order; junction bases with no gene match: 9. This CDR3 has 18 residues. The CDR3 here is CASSLIAGGPLTYNEQFF. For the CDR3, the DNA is TGCGCCAGCAGCTTAATAGCGGGAGGGCCCCTCACCTACAATGAGCAGTTCTTC.

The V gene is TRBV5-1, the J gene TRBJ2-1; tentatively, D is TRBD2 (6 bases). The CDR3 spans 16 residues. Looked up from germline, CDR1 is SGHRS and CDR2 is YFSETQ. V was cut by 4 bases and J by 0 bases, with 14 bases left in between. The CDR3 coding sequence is TGCGCCAGCAGCCTAGGAGGGAGTGGCTCCTACAATGAGCAGTTCTTC. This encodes CASSLGGSGSYNEQFF.

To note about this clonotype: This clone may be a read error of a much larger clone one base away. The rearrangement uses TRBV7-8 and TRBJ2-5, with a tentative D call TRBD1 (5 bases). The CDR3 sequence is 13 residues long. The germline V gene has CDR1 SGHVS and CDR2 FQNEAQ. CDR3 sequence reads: CASSLEGQEIQYF. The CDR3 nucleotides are TGTGCCAGCAGCTTAGAGGGGCAGGAGATCCAGTACTTC.

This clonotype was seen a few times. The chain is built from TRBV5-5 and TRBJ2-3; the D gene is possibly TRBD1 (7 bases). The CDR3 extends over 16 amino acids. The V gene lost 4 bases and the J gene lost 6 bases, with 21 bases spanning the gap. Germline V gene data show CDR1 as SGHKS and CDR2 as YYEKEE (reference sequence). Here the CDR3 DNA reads TGTGCCAGCAGCCCGGCGTCTGGAGGGGGCATGGATACGCAGTATTTT. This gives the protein CASSPASGGGMDTQYF.

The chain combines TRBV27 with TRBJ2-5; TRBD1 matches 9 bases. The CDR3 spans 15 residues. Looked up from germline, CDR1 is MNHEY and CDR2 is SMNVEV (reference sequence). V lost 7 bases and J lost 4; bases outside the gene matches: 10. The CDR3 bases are TGTGCCAGCAAACGCCAGGGACAGGGAGGAGAGACCCAGTACTTC. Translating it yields CASKRQGQGGETQYF.

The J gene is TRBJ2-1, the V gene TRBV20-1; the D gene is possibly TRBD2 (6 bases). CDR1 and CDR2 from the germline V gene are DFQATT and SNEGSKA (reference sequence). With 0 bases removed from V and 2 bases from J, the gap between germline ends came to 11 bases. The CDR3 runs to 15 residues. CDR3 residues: CSARDPLATYNEQFF. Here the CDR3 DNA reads TGCAGTGCTAGAGATCCGCTAGCGACCTACAATGAGCAGTTCTTC.

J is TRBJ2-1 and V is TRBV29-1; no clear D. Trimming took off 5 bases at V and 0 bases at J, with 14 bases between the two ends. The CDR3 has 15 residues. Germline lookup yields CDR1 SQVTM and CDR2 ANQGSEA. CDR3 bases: TGCAGCGTTATATTTGGTCTAAGCTCCTACAATGAGCAGTTCTTC. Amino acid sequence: CSVIFGLSSYNEQFF.

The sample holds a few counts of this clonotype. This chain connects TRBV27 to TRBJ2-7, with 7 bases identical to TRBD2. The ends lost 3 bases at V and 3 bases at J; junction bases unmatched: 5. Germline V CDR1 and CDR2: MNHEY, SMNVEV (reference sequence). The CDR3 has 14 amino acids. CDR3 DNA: TGTGCCAGCAGTTTTGGTCCGGGAGGCTACGAGCAGTACTTC. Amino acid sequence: CASSFGPGGYEQYF.

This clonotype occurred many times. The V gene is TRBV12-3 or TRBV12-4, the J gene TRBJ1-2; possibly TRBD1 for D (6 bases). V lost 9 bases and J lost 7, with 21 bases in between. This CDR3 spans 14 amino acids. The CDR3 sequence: CASLGRGRVGGYTF. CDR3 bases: TGTGCCAGTCTGGGAAGGGGGAGGGTCGGTGGCTACACCTTC.

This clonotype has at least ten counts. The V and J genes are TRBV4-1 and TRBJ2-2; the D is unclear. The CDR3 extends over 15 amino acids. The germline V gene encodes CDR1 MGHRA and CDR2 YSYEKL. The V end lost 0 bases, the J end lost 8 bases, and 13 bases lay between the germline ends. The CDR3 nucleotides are TGCGCCAGCAGCCAAGAAGATCAGGCGACGGGGGAGCTGTTTTTT. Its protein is CASSQEDQATGELFF.

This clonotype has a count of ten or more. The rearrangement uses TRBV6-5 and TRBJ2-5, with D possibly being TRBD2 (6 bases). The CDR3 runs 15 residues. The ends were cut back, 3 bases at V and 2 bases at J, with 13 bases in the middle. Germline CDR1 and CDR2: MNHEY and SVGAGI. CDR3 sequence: CASSYRAGRQETQYF. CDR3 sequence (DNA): TGTGCCAGCAGTTATCGTGCGGGGCGACAAGAGACCCAGTACTTC.

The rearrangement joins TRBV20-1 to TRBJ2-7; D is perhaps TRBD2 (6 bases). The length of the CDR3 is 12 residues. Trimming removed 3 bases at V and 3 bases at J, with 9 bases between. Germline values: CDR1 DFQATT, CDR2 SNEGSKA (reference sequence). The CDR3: CSASGSNYEQYF. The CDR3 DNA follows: TGCAGTGCTAGCGGGAGTAACTACGAGCAGTACTTC.

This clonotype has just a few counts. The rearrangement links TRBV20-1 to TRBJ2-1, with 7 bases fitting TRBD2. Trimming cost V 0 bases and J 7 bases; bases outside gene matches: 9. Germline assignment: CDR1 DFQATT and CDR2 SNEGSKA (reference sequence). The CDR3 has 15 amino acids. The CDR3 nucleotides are TGCAGTGCTAGAGATCGGCGGGGGAAGTGGAATGAGCAGTTCTTC. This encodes CSARDRRGKWNEQFF.

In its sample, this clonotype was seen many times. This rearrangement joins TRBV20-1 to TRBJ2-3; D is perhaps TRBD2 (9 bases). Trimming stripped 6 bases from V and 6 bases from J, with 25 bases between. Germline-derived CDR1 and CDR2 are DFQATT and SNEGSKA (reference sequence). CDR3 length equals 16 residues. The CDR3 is CSANGQGGTSWDTQYF. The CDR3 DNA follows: TGCAGTGCAAACGGACAGGGAGGGACTAGCTGGGATACGCAGTATTTT.

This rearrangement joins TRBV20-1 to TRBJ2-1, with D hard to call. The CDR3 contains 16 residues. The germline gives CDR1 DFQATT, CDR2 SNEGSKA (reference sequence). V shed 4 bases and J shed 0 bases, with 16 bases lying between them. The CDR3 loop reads CSATTPQASSYNEQFF. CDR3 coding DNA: TGCAGTGCTACCACCCCGCAGGCTAGCTCCTACAATGAGCAGTTCTTC.

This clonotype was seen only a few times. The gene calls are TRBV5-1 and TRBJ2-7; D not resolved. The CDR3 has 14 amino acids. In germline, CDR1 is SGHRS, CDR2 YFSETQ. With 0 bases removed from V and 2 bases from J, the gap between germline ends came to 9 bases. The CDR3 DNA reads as TGCGCCAGCAGCTTGGACGGCAAACCCTACGAGCAGTACTTC. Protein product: CASSLDGKPYEQYF.

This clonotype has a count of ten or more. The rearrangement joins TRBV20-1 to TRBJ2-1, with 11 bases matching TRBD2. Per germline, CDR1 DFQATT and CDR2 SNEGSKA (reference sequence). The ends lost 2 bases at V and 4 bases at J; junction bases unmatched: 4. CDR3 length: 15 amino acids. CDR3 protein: CSARPGTSGYNEQFF. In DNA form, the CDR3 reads TGCAGTGCTAGACCCGGGACTAGCGGATACAATGAGCAGTTCTTC.

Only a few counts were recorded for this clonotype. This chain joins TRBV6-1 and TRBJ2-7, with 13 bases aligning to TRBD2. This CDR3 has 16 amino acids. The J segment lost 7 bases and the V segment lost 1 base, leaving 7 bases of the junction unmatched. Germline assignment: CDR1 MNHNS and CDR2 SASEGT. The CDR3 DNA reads TGTGCCAGCAGTGAAGGACTAGCGGGAGGTCGAGGGGAGCAGTACTTC. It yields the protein CASSEGLAGGRGEQYF.

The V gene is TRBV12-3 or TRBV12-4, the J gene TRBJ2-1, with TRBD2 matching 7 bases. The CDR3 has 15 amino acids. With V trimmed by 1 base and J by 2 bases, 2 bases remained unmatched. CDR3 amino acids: CASSLGLATYNEQFF. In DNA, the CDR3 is TGTGCCAGCAGTTTAGGACTAGCCACCTACAATGAGCAGTTCTTC.

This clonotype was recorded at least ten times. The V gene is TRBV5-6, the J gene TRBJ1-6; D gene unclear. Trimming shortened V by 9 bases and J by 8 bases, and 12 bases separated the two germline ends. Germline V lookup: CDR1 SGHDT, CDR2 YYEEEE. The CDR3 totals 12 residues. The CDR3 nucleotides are TGTGCCAACAATTGTATACATTCACCCCTCCACTTT. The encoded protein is CANNCIHSPLHF.

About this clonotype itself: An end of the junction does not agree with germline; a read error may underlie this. This CDR3 is CTSCLSRGLAGGPYNEQFF. DNA of the CDR3: TGTACCAGCTGTTTATCGCGGGGACTAGCGGGAGGGCCCTACAATGAGCAGTTCTTC. The gene calls are TRBV2 and TRBJ2-1; TRBD2 matches 16 bases. The CDR3 has 19 amino acids. Germline V CDR1 and CDR2: SNHLY, FYNNEI. The full variable domain, rest sourced from reference TRBV2 and TRBJ2-1, is EPEVTQTPSHQVTQMGQEVILRCVPISNHLYFYWYRQILGQKVEFLVSFYNNEISEKSEIFDDQFSVERPDGSNFTLKIRSTKLEDSAMYFCTSCLSRGLAGGPYNEQFFGPGTRLTVL.

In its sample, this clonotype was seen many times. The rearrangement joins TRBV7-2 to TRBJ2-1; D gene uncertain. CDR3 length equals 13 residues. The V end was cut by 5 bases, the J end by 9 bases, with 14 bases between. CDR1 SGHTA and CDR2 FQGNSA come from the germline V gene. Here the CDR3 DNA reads TGTGCCAGCAGCCTAAACGGCGTGGCTGAGCAGTTCTTC. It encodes CASSLNGVAEQFF.

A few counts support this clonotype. CDR3 sequence: CSVAAPGVRFRGTQYF. In DNA, the CDR3 is TGCAGCGTTGCTGCCCCGGGAGTACGCTTCAGGGGTACGCAGTATTTT. The chain is built from TRBV29-1 and TRBJ2-3; D possibly uses TRBD1 or TRBD2 (6 bases each). The CDR3 spans 16 residues. CDR1 SQVTM and CDR2 ANQGSEA come from the germline V gene. V was pared by 4 bases and J by 8 bases, with 25 bases between.

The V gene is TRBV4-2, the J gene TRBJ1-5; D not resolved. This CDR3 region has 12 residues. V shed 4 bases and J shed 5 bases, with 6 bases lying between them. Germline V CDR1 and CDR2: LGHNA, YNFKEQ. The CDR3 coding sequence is TGTGCCAGCAGCCTCGGGGATCAGCCCCAGCATTTT. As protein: CASSLGDQPQHF.